This T cell receptor (beta chain) was identified during a study of shared clonotypes between healthy human individuals. The ends were cut back, 5 bases at V and 4 bases at J, with 17 bases in the middle. The CDR3 sequence is 15 residues long. Germline values: CDR1 SGHTA, CDR2 FQGNSA. Measured with immunoSEQ multiplex PCR; TCRdb has only the in-frame clones, and not every one. Of about 870,000 clones listed, approximately 92% are singletons. In the naive CD8 group, cells lacked CD45RO and were positively selected for CCR7, so terminally differentiated effector memory CD45RA+ cells were left out. The V call is TRBV7-2, the J call TRBJ2-5, with D perhaps TRBD1 or TRBD2 (6 bases each). Sequenced: naive CD8+ T cells sorted from blood. The TCR originated in a man aged 30-40 years in good health. The CDR3 loop reads CASSRGLGGVETQYF. In DNA form, the CDR3 reads TGTGCCAGCAGCCGGGGGTTAGGGGGTGTAGAGACCCAGTACTTC.